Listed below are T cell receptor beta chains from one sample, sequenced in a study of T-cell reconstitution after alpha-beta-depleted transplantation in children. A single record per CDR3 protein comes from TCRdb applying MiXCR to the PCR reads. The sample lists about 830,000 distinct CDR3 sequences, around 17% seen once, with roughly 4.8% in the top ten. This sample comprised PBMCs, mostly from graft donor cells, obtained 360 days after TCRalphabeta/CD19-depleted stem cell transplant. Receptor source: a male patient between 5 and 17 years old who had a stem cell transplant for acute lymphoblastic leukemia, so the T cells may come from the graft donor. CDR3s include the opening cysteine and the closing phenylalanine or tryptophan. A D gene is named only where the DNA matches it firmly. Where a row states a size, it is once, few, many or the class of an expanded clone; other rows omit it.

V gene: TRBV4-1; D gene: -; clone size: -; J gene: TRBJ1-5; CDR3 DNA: TGCTCCAGCAGCCAAGAGACGGGAACCCAGCATTTT; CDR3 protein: CSSSQETGTQHF
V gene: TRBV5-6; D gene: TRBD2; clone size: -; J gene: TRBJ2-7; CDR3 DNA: TGTGCCAGCAGCTTGGCTAGCGGGATGCACGAGCAGTACTTC; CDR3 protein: CASSLASGMHEQYF
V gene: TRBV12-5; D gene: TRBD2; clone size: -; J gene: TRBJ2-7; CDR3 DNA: TGTGCTAGTGGTTTCGAACTAGCGGGAGTTACTCCCTACGAGCAGTACTTC; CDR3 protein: CASGFELAGVTPYEQYF
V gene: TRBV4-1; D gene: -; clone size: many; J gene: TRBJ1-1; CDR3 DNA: TGCGCCAGCAGCCAAGTTAACACTGAAGCTTTCTTT; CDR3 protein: CASSQVNTEAFF
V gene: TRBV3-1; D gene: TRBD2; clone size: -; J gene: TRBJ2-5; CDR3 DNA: TGTGCCAGCAGCCCCCTAGCGGGAGCTGGGACCCAGTACTTC; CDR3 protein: CASSPLAGAGTQYF
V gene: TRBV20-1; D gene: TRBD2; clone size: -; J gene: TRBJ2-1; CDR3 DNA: TGCAGTGCTAGAAAGGAGATAGCGGGAGTAAATGAGCAGTTCTTC; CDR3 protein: CSARKEIAGVNEQFF
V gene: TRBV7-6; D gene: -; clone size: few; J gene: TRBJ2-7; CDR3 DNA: TGTGCCAGCAGCTTTAGGTGGGGAGGCGAGCAGTACTTC; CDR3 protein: CASSFRWGGEQYF
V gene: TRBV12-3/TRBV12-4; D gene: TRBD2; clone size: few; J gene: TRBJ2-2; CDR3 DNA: TGTGCCAGCAGTCTCCGGATAGCGGGGAACACCGGGGAGCTGTTTTTT; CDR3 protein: CASSLRIAGNTGELFF
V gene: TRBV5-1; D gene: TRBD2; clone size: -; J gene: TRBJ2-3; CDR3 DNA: TGCGCCAGCAGCTTGTGGGGGACTAGCGGGACAGATACGCAGTATTTT; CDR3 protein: CASSLWGTSGTDTQYF
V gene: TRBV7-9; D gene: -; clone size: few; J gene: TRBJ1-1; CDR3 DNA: TGTGCCAGCAGCTTAATAGGGCCCACTGAAGCTTTCTTT; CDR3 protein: CASSLIGPTEAFF
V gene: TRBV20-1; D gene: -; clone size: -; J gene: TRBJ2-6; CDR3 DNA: TGCAGTGCTTCGGGCCTAAGACGCTCTGGGGCCAACGTCCTGACTTTC; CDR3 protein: CSASGLRRSGANVLTF
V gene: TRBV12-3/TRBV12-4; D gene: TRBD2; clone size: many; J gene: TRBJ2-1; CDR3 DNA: TGTGCCAGCAGTGGTAGCGGGGGCTACAATGAGCAGTTCTTC; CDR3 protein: CASSGSGGYNEQFF
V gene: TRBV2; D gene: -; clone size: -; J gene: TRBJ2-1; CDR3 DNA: TGTGCCAACCTCCCGTGGAGGCAGCGCGGTAACTACAATGAGCAGTTCTTC; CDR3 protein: CANLPWRQRGNYNEQFF
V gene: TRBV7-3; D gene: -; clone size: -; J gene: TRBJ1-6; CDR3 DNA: TGTGCCAGCAGCCCCATGGCGGCCTCACCCCTCCACTTT; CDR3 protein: CASSPMAASPLHF
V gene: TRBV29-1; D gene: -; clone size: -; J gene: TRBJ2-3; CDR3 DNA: TGCAGCGTTGAAATACGGGTAGGAGGGGATACGCAGTATTTT; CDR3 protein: CSVEIRVGGDTQYF
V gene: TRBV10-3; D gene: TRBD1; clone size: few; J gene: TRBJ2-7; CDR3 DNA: TGTGCCATCAGTGGAACCGGGACAGGTACCTACGAGCAGTACTTC; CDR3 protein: CAISGTGTGTYEQYF
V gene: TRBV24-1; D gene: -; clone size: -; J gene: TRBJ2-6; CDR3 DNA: TGTGCCACCAGTGACCCCGGGGTGTTCGCTTCTGGGGCCAACGTCCTGACTTTC; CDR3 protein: CATSDPGVFASGANVLTF
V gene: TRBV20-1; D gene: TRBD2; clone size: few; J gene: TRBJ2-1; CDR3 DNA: TGCAGTGCTAGTAATGTGGGAGGGGCTAGCTCCTACAATGAGCAGTTCTTC; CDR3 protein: CSASNVGGASSYNEQFF
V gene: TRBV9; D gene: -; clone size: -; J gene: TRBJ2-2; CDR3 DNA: TGTGCCAGCAGCGTAGACGGGGCTTTCGGGCTGTTTTTT; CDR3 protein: CASSVDGAFGLFF
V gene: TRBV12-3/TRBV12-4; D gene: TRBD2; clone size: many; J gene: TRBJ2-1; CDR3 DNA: TGTGCCAGCAGGGGACTAGCGGGAGTCTATGAGCAGTTCTTC; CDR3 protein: CASRGLAGVYEQFF
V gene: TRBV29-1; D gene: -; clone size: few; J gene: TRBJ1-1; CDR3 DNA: TGCAGCGTTGAGTTTGACGCCGGCGCTGAAGCTTTCTTT; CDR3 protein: CSVEFDAGAEAFF
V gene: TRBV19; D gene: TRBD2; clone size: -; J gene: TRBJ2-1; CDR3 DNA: TGTGCCAGCCAGCGGGAGATCAACAATGAGCAGTTCTTC; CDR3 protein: CASQREINNEQFF
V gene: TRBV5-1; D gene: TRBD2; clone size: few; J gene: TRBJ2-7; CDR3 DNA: TGCGCCAGCAGCATTTTTAGCGGGAGCACCTCCTACGAGCAGTACTTC; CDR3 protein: CASSIFSGSTSYEQYF
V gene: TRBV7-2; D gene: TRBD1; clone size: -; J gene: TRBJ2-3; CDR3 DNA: TGTGCCAGCAGCTCCCTGACAGGGAGCACAGATACGCAGTATTTT; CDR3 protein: CASSSLTGSTDTQYF
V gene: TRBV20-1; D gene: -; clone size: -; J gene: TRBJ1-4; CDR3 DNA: TGCAGTGCGAGGGGCGTACAGAATGAAAAACTGTTTTTT; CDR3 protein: CSARGVQNEKLFF
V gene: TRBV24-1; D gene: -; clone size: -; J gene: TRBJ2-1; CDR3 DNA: TGTGCCACCAGTGATTTGGGACTTCTCGATGAGCAGTTCTTC; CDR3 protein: CATSDLGLLDEQFF
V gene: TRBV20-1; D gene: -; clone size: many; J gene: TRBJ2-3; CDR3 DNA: TGCAGTGCTAGAGACCCCTGGACATACCGACCCACAGATACGCAGTATTTT; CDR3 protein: CSARDPWTYRPTDTQYF
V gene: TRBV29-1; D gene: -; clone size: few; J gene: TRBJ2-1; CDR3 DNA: TGCAGCGTCGCCGAACAAGGGGGATCCTACAATGAGCAGTTCTTC; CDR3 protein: CSVAEQGGSYNEQFF
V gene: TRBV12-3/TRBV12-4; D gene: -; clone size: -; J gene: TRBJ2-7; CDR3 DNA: TGTGCCAGCAGTTTAAGTCTGGAGAGCTCCTACGAGCAGTACTTC; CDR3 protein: CASSLSLESSYEQYF
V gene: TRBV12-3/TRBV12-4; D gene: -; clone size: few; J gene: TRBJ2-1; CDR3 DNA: TGTGCCAGCAGTTTTAAAACGCCGCGGTCCCACAATGAGCAGTTCTTC; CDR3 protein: CASSFKTPRSHNEQFF
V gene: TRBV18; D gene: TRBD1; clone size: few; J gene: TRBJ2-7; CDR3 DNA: TGTGCCAGCTCACGGACAGGGGCCCTCTCCTACGAGCAGTACTTC; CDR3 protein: CASSRTGALSYEQYF
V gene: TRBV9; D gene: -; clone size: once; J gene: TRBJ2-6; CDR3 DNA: TGTGCCAGCGGATATGGTAGGTCTGGGGCCAACGTCCTGACTTTC; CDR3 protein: CASGYGRSGANVLTF
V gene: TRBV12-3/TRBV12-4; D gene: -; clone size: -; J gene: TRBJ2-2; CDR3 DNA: TGTGCCAGCAGTTTACGGCGGATCGGGGAGCTGTTTTTT; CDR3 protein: CASSLRRIGELFF
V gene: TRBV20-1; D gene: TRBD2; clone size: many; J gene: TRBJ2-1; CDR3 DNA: TGCAGTGCCCGGACTAGCGGGATCTACAATGAGCAGTTCTTC; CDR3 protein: CSARTSGIYNEQFF
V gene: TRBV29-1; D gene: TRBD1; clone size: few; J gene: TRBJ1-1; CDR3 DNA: TGCAGCGTTGAAGATGTAGGGGGCGTGGAGTGGAACACTGAAGCTTTCTTT; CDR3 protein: CSVEDVGGVEWNTEAFF
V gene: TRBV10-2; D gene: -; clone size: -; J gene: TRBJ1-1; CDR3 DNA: TGCGCCAGCAGTGAGTCGGAGGAACAGTACCAAACTGAAGCTTTCTTT; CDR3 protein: CASSESEEQYQTEAFF
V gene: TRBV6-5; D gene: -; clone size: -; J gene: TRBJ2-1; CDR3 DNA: TGTGCCAGCAGTTCCCCCTTTATAAGACCAAACAATGAGCAGTTCTTC; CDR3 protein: CASSSPFIRPNNEQFF
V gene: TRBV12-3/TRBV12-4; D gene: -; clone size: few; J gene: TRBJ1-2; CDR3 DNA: TGTGCCAGCAGCCCAAGGCGCCTTAACTATGGCTACACCTTC; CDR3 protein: CASSPRRLNYGYTF
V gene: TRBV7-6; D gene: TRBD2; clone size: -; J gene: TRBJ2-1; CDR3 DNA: TGTGCCAGCAGCTTAGGCCCTCACCTAGCGGGCAATGAGCAGTTCTTC; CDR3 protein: CASSLGPHLAGNEQFF
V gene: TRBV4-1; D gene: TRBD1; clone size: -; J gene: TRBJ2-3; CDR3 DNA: TGCGCCAGCAGCCAAGATCCCCCAGGGGGCGCTGGGGATACGCAGTATTTT; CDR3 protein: CASSQDPPGGAGDTQYF
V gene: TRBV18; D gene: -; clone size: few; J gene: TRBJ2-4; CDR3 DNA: TGTGCCAGCTCACCATTAGCAGGGGAAAACATTCAGTACTTC; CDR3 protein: CASSPLAGENIQYF
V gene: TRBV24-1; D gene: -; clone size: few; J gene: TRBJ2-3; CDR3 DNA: TGTGCCACCAGTGACGGGAGCACAGATACGCAGTATTTT; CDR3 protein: CATSDGSTDTQYF
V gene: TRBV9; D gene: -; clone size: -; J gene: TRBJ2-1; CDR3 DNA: TGTGCCAGCAGCGTAGACGGACTTCGAGCCTATGAGCAGTTCTTC; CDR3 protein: CASSVDGLRAYEQFF
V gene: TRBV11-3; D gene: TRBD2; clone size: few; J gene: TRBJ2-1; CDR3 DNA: TGTGCCAGCAGCTCAAGGACTAGCTCTAGGAATGAGCAGTTCTTC; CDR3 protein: CASSSRTSSRNEQFF
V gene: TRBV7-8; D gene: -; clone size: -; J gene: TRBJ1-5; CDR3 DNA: TGTGCCAGCAGCTTAGTAGACCGTCAGCCCCAGCATTTT; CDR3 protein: CASSLVDRQPQHF
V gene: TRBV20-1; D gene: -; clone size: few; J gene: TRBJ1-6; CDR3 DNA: TGCAGTGCTCTACGGGGCCTCTCCTATAATTCACCCCTCCACTTT; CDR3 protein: CSALRGLSYNSPLHF
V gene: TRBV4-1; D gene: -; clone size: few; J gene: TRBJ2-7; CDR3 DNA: TGCGCCAGCAGCCAAGAGGAGGGGTACTACGAGCAGTACTTC; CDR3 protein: CASSQEEGYYEQYF
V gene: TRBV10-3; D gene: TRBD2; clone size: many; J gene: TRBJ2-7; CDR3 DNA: TGTGCCATCAGCCGACTAGCGGGAGGGTTCTACGAGCAGTACTTC; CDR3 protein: CAISRLAGGFYEQYF
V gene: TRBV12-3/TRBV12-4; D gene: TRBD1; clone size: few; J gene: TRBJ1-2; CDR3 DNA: TGTGCCAGCAGTTTCGACAGGGGTCTTGGCTACACCTTC; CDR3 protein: CASSFDRGLGYTF
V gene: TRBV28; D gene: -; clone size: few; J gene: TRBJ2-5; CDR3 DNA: TGTGCCAGCAGTTTATCACTTAGCGGTATCCAAGAGACCCAGTACTTC; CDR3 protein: CASSLSLSGIQETQYF
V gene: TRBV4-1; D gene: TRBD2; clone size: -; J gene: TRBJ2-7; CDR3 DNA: TGCGCCAGCAGCCATTGGGGGGGCTACGAGCAGTACTTC; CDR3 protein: CASSHWGGYEQYF
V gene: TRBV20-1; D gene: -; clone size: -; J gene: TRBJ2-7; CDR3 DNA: TGCAGTGTAAGGAATTCCTACGAGCAGTACTTC; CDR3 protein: CSVRNSYEQYF
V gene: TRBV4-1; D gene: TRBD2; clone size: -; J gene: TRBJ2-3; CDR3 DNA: TGCGCCAGCAGCCACCCAACCACTAGCGGGAGGACCGATACGCAGTATTTT; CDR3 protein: CASSHPTTSGRTDTQYF
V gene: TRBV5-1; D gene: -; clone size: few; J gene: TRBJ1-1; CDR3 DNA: TGCGCCAGCAGCTTTCGGGGGGCAATTCCTGAAGCTTTCTTT; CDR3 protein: CASSFRGAIPEAFF
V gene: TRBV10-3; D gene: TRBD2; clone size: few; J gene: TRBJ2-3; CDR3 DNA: TGTGCCATCAGTGAAAGGCTAGCGGGAGCAGGAGATACGCAGTATTTT; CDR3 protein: CAISERLAGAGDTQYF
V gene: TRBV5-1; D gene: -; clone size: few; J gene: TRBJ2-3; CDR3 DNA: TGCGCCAGCAGCTCTGTACGGAGGGCGCAGTATTTT; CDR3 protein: CASSSVRRAQYF
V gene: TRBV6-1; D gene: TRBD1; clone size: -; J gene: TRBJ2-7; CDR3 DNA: TGTGCCAGCATACAGGGGCCTAGCTCCTACGAGCAGTACTTC; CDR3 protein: CASIQGPSSYEQYF